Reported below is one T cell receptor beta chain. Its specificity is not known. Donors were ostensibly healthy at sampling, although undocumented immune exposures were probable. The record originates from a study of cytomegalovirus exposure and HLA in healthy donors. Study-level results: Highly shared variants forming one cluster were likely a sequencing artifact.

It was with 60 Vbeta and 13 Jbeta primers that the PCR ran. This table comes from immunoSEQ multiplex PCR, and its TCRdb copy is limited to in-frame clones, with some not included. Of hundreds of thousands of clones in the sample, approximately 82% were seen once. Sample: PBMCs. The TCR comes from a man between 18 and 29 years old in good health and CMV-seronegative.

The DNA for the CDR3 is TGTGCCAGCAGCTTAGGGGCAGGGACCGGGGAGCTGTTTTTT. This gives the protein CASSLGAGTGELFF. The chain uses TRBV5-4 and TRBJ2-2, with a tentative D call TRBD1 (5 bases). Per the germline V gene, CDR1 is SGHNT and CDR2 is YYREEE (reference sequence). Trimming took 2 bases from V and 5 from J, leaving 10 bases between them. CDR3 length: 14 amino acids. The variable domain in full, with the rest retrieved from reference TRBV5-4 and TRBJ2-2, is ETGVTQSPTHLIKTRGQQVTLRCSSQSGHNTVSWYQQALGQGPQFIFQYYREEENGRGNFPPRFSGLQFPNYSSELNVNALELDDSALYLCASSLGAGTGELFFGEGSRLTVL.